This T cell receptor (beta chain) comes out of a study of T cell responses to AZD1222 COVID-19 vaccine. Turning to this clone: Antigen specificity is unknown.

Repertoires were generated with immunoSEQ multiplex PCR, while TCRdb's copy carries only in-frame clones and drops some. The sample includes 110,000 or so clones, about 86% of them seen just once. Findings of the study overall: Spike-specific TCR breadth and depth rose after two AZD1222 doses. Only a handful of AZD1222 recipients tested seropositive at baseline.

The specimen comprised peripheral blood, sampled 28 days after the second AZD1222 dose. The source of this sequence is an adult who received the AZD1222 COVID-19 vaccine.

CDR3 bases: TGTGCCAGTAGTACGATAGGGCCAGATACGCAGTATTTT. It specifies CASSTIGPDTQYF. The chain uses TRBV19 and TRBJ2-3; D gene uncertain. The CDR3 has 13 residues. V was shortened by 4 bases and J by 4 bases, with 9 bases between the two germline ends. CDR1 is LNHDA and CDR2 is SQIVND in the germline V gene (reference sequence). The full variable domain, its missing parts supplied by reference TRBV19 and TRBJ2-3, is DGGITQSPKYLFRKEGQNVTLSCEQNLNHDAMYWYRQDPGQGLRLIYYSQIVNDFQKGDIAEGYSVSREKKESFPLTVTSAQKNPTAFYLCASSTIGPDTQYFGPGTRLTVL.